The 10 T cell receptor beta chains reported below all come from one sample, sequenced in a study of T cells in Graves' hyperthyroidism and ophthalmopathy. The TCR beta CDR3 regions underwent amplification using RNA transcripts as the source. HTBI primers were the set used in a first-round RT-PCR of the TCR CDR3. TCRdb analysed the multiplex PCR reads with MiXCR anew, one entry per CDR3 protein. Of roughly 650,000 distinct CDR3 sequences listed, about 16% are singletons. Material: blood. Source of these receptors: a woman between 40 and 55 years old with Graves' ophthalmopathy.

A few counts support this clonotype. The chain recombines TRBV29-1 with TRBJ1-2; D is perhaps TRBD1 (6 bases). Trimming shortened V by 6 bases and J by 3 bases, and 17 bases separated the two germline ends. CDR3 length equals 14 residues. Per the germline V gene, CDR1 is SQVTM and CDR2 is ANQGSEA. This CDR3 is CSVPTGPGDYGYTF. Written as DNA, the CDR3 is TGCAGCGTCCCTACAGGGCCGGGAGACTATGGCTACACCTTC.

This clonotype was detected ten times or more. The genes are TRBV2 and TRBJ1-4; perhaps TRBD1 as D (6 bases). Germline loops: CDR1 SNHLY, CDR2 FYNNEI. This CDR3 has 14 amino acids. V dropped 6 bases and J dropped 0 bases, with 8 bases sitting between them. CDR3 nucleotide sequence: TGTGCCAGCAGGGACAGCTCAACTAATGAAAAACTGTTTTTT. This sequence encodes CASRDSSTNEKLFF.

In its sample, this clonotype was seen a few times. The rearrangement joins TRBV6-2 or TRBV6-3 to TRBJ1-1; D gene ambiguous. Germline V gene data show CDR1 as MNHEY and CDR2 as SVGEGT. This CDR3 is 13 amino acids long. Trimming took 7 bases from V and 1 from J, leaving 10 bases between them. CDR3 in amino acids: CASTFRRNTEAFF. The DNA for the CDR3 is TGTGCCAGCACATTCAGGAGGAACACTGAAGCTTTCTTT.

This clonotype showed up just a few times. The genes are TRBV3-1 and TRBJ2-5, with TRBD2 matching over 13 bases. The germline V gene has CDR1 LGHDT and CDR2 YNNKEL (reference sequence). This CDR3 has 17 residues. With 2 bases clipped from V and 5 bases from J, the junction kept 8 bases outside the gene matches. The CDR3 nucleotides are TGTGCCAGCAGCCAATCTGGACTAGCGGGAGTATCGGAGACCCAGTACTTC. Its protein product is CASSQSGLAGVSETQYF.

This clonotype was picked up a small number of times. The V and J genes are TRBV28 and TRBJ2-7, with 7 bases fitting TRBD2. The CDR3 has 15 residues. V was pared by 3 bases and J by 4 bases, with 9 bases of the junction left unmatched. CDR1 is MDHEN and CDR2 is SYDVKM in the germline V gene. The CDR3 nucleotides are TGTGCCAGCAGTTTTTCGGCTCGGGGGGTTTACGAGCAGTACTTC. Its protein product is CASSFSARGVYEQYF. The full variable domain, in which reference TRBV28 and TRBJ2-7 provide the parts outside the CDR3, is DVKVTQSSRYLVKRTGEKVFLECVQDMDHENMFWYRQDPGLGLRLIYFSYDVKMKEKGDIPEGYSVSREKKERFSLILESASTNQTSMYLCASSFSARGVYEQYFGPGTRLTVT.

This clonotype has ten or more counts. The chain couples TRBV5-1 to TRBJ1-2, with 7 bases that match TRBD1. The CDR3 runs to 15 residues. Unmatched junction bases numbered 6, after V lost 0 bases and J lost 4 bases. The germline gives CDR1 SGHRS, CDR2 YFSETQ. The CDR3 region has the DNA TGCGCCAGCAGCTTGGGTTCGGGACAGATCTATGGCTACACCTTC. It codes for CASSLGSGQIYGYTF. The complete variable domain, with remaining parts taken from reference TRBV5-1 and TRBJ1-2, reads KAGVTQTPRYLIKTRGQQVTLSCSPISGHRSVSWYQQTPGQGLQFLFEYFSETQRNKGNFPGRFSGRQFSNSRSEMNVSTLELGDSALYLCASSLGSGQIYGYTFGSGTRLTVV.

This clonotype was detected many times. V usage is TRBV28 and J usage is TRBJ1-1; TRBD1 matches at 7 bases. This CDR3 has 15 amino acids. V trimming: 6 bases; J trimming: 5 bases; junction bases outside the gene matches: 12. Per germline, CDR1 MDHEN and CDR2 SYDVKM. DNA of the CDR3: TGTGCCAGCAGCCTTTCATCGACAGGGAGGACTGAAGCTTTCTTT. It is translated as CASSLSSTGRTEAFF. Looking up the rest from reference TRBV28 and TRBJ1-1 gives the full variable domain: DVKVTQSSRYLVKRTGEKVFLECVQDMDHENMFWYRQDPGLGLRLIYFSYDVKMKEKGDIPEGYSVSREKKERFSLILESASTNQTSMYLCASSLSSTGRTEAFFGQGTRLTVV.

This clonotype was observed a few times. The rearrangement links TRBV4-2 to TRBJ2-1, with D perhaps assigned TRBD1 or TRBD2 (5 bases each). V was clipped by 0 bases and J by 3 bases, with 9 bases between them. The CDR3 loop spans 15 amino acids. Germline values: CDR1 LGHNA, CDR2 YNFKEQ. CDR3 nucleotides: TGTGCCAGCAGCCAAGAAGGGGCGGGCTACAATGAGCAGTTCTTC. As protein: CASSQEGAGYNEQFF.

The rearrangement joins TRBV11-3 to TRBJ1-5; D uncertain. The CDR3 runs 15 residues. The germline gives CDR1 SGHNT, CDR2 YENEEA. Trimming pared 4 bases from V and 0 bases from J, leaving 10 bases between. CDR3 nucleotides: TGTGCCAGCAGCTCGGGTTTGGGTAGCAATCAGCCCCAGCATTTT. Its translation is CASSSGLGSNQPQHF.

The chain joins TRBV29-1 to TRBJ2-7; D might be TRBD1 (6 bases). V was pared by 6 bases and J by 4 bases, with 19 bases between. The V gene's germline CDR1 is SQVTM and CDR2 ANQGSEA. This CDR3 has 14 residues. The CDR3 nucleotides read TGCAGCGTCTCCCTACAGGGAAGTGGGTACGAGCAGTACTTC. It translates to CSVSLQGSGYEQYF.